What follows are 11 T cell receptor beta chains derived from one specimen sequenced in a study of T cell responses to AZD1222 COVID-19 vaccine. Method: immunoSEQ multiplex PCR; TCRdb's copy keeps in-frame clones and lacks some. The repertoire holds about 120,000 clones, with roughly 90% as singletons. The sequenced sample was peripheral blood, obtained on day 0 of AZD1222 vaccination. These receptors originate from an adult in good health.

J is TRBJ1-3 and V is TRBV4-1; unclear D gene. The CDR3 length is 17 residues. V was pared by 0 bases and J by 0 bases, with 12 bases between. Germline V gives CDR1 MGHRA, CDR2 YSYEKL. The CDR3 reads CASSQDSGPISGNTIYF. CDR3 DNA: TGCGCCAGCAGCCAAGACTCCGGGCCGATCTCTGGAAACACCATATATTTT.

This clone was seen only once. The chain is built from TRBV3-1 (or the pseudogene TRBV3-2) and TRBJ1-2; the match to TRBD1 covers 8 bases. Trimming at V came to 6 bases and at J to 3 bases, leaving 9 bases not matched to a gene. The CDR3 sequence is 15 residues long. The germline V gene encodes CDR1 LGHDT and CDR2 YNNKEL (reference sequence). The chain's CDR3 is CASRLMGQDHYGYTF. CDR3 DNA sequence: TGTGCCAGCAGGCTCATGGGACAGGACCACTATGGCTACACCTTC.

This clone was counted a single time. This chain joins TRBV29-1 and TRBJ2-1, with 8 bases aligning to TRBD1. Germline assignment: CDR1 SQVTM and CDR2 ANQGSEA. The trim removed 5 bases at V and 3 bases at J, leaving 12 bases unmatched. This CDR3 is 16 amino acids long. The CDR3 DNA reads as TGCAGCGTTACCCGGATTACAGGGGGTGGCTACAATGAGCAGTTCTTC. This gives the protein CSVTRITGGGYNEQFF.

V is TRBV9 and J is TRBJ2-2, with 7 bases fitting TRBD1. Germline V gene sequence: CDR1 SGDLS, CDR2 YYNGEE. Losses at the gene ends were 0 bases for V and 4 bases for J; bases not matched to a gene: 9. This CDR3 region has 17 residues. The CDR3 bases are TGTGCCAGCAGCGTAGCCAGGACAGGTCCGGGCACCGGGGAGCTGTTTTTT. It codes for CASSVARTGPGTGELFF.

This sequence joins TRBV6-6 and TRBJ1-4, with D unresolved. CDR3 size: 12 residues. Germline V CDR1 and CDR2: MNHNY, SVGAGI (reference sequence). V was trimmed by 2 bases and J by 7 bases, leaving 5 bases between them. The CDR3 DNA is TGTGCCAGCAGTTACGGAAGTGAAAAACTGTTTTTT. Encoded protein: CASSYGSEKLFF.

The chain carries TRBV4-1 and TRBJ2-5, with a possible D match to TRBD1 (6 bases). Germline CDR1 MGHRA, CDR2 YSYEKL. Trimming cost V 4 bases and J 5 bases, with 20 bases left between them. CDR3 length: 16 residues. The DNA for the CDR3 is TGCGCCAGCAGCCCCGGGCCTACAGGGTTATGGGAGACCCAGTACTTC. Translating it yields CASSPGPTGLWETQYF.

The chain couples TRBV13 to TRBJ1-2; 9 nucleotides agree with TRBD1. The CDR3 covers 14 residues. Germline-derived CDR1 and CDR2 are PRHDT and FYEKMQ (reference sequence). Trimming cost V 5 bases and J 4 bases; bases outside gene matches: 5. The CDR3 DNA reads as TGTGCCAGCAGCCACAGGGGGCGCGGCTATGGCTACACCTTC. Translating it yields CASSHRGRGYGYTF.

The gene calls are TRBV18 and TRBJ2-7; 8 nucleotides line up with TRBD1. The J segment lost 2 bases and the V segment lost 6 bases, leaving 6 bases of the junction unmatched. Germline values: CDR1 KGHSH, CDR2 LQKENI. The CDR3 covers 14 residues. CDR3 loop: CASSLTGEPYEQYF. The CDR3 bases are TGTGCCAGCTCGCTGACAGGGGAACCCTACGAGCAGTACTTC.

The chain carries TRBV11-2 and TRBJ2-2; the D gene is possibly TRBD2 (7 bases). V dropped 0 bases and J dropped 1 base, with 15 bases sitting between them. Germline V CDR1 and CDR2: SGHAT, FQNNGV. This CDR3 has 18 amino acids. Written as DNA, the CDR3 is TGTGCCAGCAGCTTAGATAGGGCGGGGGCTATGAACACCGGGGAGCTGTTTTTT. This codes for CASSLDRAGAMNTGELFF. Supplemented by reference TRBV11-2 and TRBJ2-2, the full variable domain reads EAGVAQSPRYKIIEKRQSVAFWCNPISGHATLYWYQQILGQGPKLLIQFQNNGVVDDSQLPKDRFSAERLKGVDSTLKIQPAKLEDSAVYLCASSLDRAGAMNTGELFFGEGSRLTVL.

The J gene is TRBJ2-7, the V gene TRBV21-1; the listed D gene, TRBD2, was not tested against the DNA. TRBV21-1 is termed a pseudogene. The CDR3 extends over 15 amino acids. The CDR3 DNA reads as TGTGCCAGCAGCCTCCTCCCCCGGGAGACCTACGAGCAGTACTTC. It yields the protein CASSLLPRETYEQYF.

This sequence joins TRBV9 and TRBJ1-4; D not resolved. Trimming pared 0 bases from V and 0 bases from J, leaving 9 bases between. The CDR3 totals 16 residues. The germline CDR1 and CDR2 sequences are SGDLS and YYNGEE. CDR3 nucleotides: TGTGCCAGCAGCGTAGACCTTTTTGCAACTAATGAAAAACTGTTTTTT. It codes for CASSVDLFATNEKLFF.